A selection of T cell receptor beta chains follows, all from one sample in a study of blood T cells in healthy people across ages. TCRdb reprocessed the 5' RACE reads via MiXCR and lists one record per CDR3 protein. The sample has 550,000 to 750,000 distinct CDR3 sequences, under 25% seen once. Sequencing was performed on blood. All receptors derive from a man in his sixties or seventies in good health. CDR3s include the opening cysteine and the closing phenylalanine or tryptophan. A D gene is named only where the DNA matches it firmly. Size tells how often a clone was seen (once, few, many) or the class of an expanded clone, and some rows leave it out.

clone size,D gene,J gene,V gene,CDR3 protein,CDR3 DNA
few,NA,TRBJ2-7,TRBV5-1,CASSFSYSYEQYF,TGCGCCAGCAGCTTTTCATACTCCTACGAGCAGTACTTC
few,TRBD2,TRBJ2-1,TRBV5-1,CASSSTGTSGGNEQFF,TGCGCCAGCAGCTCTACCGGGACTAGCGGCGGTAATGAGCAGTTCTTC
many,TRBD1,TRBJ2-7,TRBV5-8,CASSLGQGLAYEQYF,TGTGCCAGCAGCTTGGGACAGGGGTTGGCCTACGAGCAGTACTTC
many,TRBD1,TRBJ2-1,TRBV20-1,CSARTGTGMYHEQFF,TGCAGTGCTAGAACCGGGACAGGGATGTATCATGAGCAGTTCTTC
NA,TRBD1,TRBJ2-5,TRBV7-7,CASSLRTGDQETQYF,TGTGCTAGCAGCTTACGGACAGGGGACCAAGAGACCCAGTACTTC
NA,NA,TRBJ2-1,TRBV24-1,CATSDTGSSYNEQFF,TGTGCCACCAGTGATACAGGGAGCTCCTACAATGAGCAGTTCTTC
few,TRBD2,TRBJ2-1,TRBV4-3,CASSALAGDGVYNEQFF,TGCGCCAGCAGCGCGCTAGCGGGAGACGGGGTATACAATGAGCAGTTCTTC
few,TRBD1,TRBJ1-1,TRBV15,CATSSRQGVTTEAFF,TGTGCCACCAGCAGCCGACAGGGGGTGACCACTGAAGCTTTCTTT
few,NA,TRBJ1-1,TRBV28,CASSLIRTEAFF,TGTGCCAGCAGTCTAATTAGAACTGAAGCTTTCTTT
few,NA,TRBJ2-5,TRBV19,CASSITITQLGLETQYF,TGTGCCAGTAGTATAACTATTACTCAGTTGGGGTTGGAGACCCAGTACTTC
few,TRBD2,TRBJ2-5,TRBV20-1,CSARDLGPSGSETQYF,TGCAGTGCTAGAGACCTAGGCCCTAGCGGGAGTGAGACCCAGTACTTC
few,NA,TRBJ1-2,TRBV5-1,CASSLGITRGNGYTF,TGCGCCAGCAGCTTGGGTATTACTCGGGGAAATGGCTACACCTTC